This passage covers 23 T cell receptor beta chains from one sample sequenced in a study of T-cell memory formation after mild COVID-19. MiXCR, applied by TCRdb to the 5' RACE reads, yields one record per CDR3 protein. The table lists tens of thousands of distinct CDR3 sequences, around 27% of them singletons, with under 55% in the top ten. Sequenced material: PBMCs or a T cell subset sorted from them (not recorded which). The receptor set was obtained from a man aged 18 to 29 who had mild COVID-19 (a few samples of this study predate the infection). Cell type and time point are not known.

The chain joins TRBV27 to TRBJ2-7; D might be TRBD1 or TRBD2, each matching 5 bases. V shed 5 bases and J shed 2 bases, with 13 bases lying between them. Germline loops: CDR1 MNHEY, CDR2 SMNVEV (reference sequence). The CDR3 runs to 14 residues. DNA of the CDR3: TGTGCCAGCAGTGCCCGGGACCCAGCCTACGAGCAGTACTTC. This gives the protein CASSARDPAYEQYF.

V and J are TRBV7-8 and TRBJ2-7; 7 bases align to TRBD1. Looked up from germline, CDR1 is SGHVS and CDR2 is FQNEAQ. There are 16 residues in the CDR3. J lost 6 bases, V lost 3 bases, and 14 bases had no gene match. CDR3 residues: CASSFRDRFIGSEQYV. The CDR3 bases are TGTGCCAGCAGCTTCCGGGACAGATTTATCGGTTCCGAGCAGTACGTC.

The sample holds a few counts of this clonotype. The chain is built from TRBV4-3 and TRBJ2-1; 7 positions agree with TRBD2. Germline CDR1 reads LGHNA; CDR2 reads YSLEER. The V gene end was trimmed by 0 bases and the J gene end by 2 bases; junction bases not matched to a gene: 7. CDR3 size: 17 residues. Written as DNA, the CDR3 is TGCGCCAGCAGCCAAGAGGGGCGGGGGTTTGCCTACAATGAGCAGTTCTTC. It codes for CASSQEGRGFAYNEQFF.

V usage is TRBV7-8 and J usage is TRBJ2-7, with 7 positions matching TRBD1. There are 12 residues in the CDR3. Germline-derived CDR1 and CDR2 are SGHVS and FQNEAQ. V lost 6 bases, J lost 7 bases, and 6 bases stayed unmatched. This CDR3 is CASSWTGGEQYV. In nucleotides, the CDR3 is TGTGCCAGCAGTTGGACAGGCGGGGAGCAGTACGTC.

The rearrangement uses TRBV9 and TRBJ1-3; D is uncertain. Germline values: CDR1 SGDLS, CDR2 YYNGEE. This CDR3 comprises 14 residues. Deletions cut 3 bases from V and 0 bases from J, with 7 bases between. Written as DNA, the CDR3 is TGTGCCAGCAGCGACACAAACTCTGGAAACACCATATATTTT. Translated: CASSDTNSGNTIYF.

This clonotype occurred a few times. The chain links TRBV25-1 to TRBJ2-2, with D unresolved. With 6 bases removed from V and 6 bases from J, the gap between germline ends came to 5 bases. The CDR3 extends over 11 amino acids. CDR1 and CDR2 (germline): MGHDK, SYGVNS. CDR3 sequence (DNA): TGTGCCAGCAGGGGATCCGGGGAGCTGTTTTTT. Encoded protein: CASRGSGELFF. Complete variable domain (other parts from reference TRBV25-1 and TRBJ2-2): EADIYQTPRYLVIGTGKKITLECSQTMGHDKMYWYQQDPGMELHLIHYSYGVNSTEKGDLSSESTVSRIRTEHFPLTLESARPSHTSQYLCASRGSGELFFGEGSRLTVL.

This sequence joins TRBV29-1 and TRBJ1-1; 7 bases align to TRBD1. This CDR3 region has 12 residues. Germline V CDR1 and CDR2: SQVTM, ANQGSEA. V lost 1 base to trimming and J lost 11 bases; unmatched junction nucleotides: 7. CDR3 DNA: TGCAGCGTTGAAGTACAGGGGAATATTGCTTTCTTT. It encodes CSVEVQGNIAFF.

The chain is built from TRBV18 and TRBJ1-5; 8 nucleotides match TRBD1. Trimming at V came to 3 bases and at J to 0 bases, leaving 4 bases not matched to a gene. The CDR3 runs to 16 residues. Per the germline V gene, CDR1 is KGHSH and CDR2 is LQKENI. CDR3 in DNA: TGTGCCAGCTCACCGGACAGGGACTATAGCAATCAGCCCCAGCATTTT. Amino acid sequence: CASSPDRDYSNQPQHF. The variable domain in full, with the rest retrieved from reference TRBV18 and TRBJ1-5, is NAGVMQNPRHLVRRRGQEARLRCSPMKGHSHVYWYRQLPEEGLKFMVYLQKENIIDESGMPKERFSAEFPKEGPSILRIQQVVRGDSAAYFCASSPDRDYSNQPQHFGDGTRLSIL.

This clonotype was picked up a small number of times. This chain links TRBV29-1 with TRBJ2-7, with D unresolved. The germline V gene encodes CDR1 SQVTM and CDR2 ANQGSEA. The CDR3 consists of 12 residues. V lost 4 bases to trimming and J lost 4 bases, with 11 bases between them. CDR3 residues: CSVVKDIYEQYF. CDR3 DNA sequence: TGCAGCGTTGTGAAAGACATTTACGAGCAGTACTTC.

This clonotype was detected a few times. The CDR3 DNA reads as TGTGCCAGCAGCCCTAGCGGGGCCTACAATGAGCAGTTCTTC. Translated, it gives CASSPSGAYNEQFF. The genes are TRBV7-2 and TRBJ2-1, with 9 bases that match TRBD2. The CDR3 extends over 14 amino acids. The junction had 1 base not matched to a gene; V was cut back by 5 bases and J by 2 bases. CDR1 and CDR2 (germline): SGHTA, FQGNSA.

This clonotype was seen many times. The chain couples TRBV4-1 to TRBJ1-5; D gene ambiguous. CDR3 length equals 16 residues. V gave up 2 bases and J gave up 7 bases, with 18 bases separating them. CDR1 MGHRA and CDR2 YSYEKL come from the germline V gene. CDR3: CASSQLPLGGWQPQHF. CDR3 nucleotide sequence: TGCGCCAGCAGCCAACTCCCACTCGGAGGGTGGCAGCCCCAGCATTTT.

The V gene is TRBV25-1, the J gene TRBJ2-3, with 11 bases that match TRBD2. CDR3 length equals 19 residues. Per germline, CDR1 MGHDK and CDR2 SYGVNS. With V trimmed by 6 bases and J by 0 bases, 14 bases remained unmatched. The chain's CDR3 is CASSARWGTSGVSTDTQYF. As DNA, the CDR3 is TGTGCCAGCAGCGCCCGGTGGGGGACTAGCGGCGTTAGCACAGATACGCAGTATTTT.

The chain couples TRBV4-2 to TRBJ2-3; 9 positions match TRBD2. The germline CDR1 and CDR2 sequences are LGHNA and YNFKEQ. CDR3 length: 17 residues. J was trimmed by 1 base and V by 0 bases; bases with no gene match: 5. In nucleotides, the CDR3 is TGTGCCAGCAGCCAAGAGGATTCTAGCGGGGGCACAGATACGCAGTATTTT. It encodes CASSQEDSSGGTDTQYF.

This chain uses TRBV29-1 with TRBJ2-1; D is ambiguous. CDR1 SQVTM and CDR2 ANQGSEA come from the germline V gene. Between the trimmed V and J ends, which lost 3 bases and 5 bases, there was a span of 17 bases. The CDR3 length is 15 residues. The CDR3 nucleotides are TGCAGCGTTGATCCCCCAACGGAGCCTCACAATGAGCAGTTCTTC. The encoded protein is CSVDPPTEPHNEQFF.

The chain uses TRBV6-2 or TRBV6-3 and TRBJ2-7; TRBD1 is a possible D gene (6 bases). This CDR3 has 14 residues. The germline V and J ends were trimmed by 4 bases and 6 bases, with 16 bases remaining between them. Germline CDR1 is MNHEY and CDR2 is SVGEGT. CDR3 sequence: CASSLWQGQSEQYF. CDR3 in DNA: TGTGCCAGCAGTTTGTGGCAGGGACAAAGCGAGCAGTACTTC.

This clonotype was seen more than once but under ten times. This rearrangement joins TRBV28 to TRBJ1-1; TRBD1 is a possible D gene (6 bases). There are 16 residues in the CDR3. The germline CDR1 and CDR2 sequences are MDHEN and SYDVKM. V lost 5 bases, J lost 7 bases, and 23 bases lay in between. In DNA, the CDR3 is TGTGCCAGCAGTCCCCCCAGGGGCCTCCTTGCCCGTGAAGCTTTCTTT. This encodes CASSPPRGLLAREAFF.

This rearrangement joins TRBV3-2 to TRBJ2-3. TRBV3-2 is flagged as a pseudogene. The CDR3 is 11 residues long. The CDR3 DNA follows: TGTGCCAGCAGACGACAAGATACGCAGTATTTT. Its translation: CASRRQDTQYF.

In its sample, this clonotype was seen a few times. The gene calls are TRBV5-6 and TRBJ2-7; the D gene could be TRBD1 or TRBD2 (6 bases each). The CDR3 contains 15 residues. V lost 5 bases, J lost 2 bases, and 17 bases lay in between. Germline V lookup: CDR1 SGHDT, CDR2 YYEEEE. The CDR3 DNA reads TGTGCCAGCAGGGCGTGGGGGGCTGGACCCTACGAGCAGTACGTC. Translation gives CASRAWGAGPYEQYV.

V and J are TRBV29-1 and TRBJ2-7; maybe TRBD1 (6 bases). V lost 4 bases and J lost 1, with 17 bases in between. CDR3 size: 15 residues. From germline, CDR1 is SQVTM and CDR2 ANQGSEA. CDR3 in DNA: TGCAGCGTTGGCAGGGGAAATCATGGGTCCTACGAGCAGTACTTC. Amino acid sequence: CSVGRGNHGSYEQYF.

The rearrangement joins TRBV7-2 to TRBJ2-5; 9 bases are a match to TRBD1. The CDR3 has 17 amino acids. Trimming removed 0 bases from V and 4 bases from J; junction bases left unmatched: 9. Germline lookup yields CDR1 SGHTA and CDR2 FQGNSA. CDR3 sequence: CASSLAGTGKGRETQYF. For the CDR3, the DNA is TGTGCCAGCAGCTTAGCGGGGACAGGGAAGGGAAGAGAGACCCAGTACTTC.

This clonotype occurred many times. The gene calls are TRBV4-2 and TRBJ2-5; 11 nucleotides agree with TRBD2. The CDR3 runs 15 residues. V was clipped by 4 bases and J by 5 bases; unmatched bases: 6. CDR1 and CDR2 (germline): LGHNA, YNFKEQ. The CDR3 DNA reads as TGTGCCAGCAGCCCGTTAGCGGGGGGGAAGGAGACCCAGTACTTC. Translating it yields CASSPLAGGKETQYF.

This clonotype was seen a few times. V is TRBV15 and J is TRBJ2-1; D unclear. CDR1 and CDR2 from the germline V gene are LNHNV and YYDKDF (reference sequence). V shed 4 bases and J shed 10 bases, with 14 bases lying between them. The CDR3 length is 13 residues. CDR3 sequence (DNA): TGTGCCACCAGCATGTTCCAGGAACGGGAGCAGTTCTTC. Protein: CATSMFQEREQFF.

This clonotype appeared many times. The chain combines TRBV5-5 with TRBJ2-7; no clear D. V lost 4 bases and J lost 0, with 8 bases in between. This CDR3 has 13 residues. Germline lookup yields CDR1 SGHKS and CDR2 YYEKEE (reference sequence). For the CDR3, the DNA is TGTGCCAGCAGCCCATGGGGCTCCTACGAGCAGTACTTC. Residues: CASSPWGSYEQYF.